Reported below is one T cell receptor (beta chain). The antigen it recognizes is unknown. No much larger clone is present one base from it, and per-base qualities are unavailable. The immunoSEQ Assay, a bias-controlled multiplex PCR, was used to amplify TCRbeta CDR3 regions from genomic DNA. The authors processed their data as follows. The number of nucleated cells in each sample was estimated by amplification of reference gene primers within the assay. To quantify the absolute abundance of each unique TCRbeta CDR3 rearrangement, sequence reads were collapsed and filtered. For each sample, productive Simpson clonality was calculated as the square root of Simpson's diversity index across productive rearrangements. This immuneACCESS table, as held by TCRdb, lists in-frame sequences with V and J called but not all clones. Of the missing ones, under half trace to an unresolved V gene in checked studies; the others have no known cause. That table supplies the V and J calls and clone size; D and trimming were determined from the DNA. Counted in this sample were about 210,000 clones; 84% of them appeared once. The ten biggest clones cover 9.7% of the sample.

The data derive from a study of blood T cell repertoires in COVID-19 (dated by TCRdb to 2020 to 2022). In terms of the full investigation: Samples from collaborators originated in the United States, Italy and Spain and spanned both the acute and convalescent phases of COVID-19. The samples were drawn from two sources: the first 160 participants of the ongoing ImmuneRACE study, and over 1,000 subjects contributed by 6 global collaborators. Nearly every sample came with metadata listing a de-identified subject ID, COVID-19 status, age in years and sex. Subjects who had been exposed to COVID-19, were actively infected with it, or had recovered from it provided the deeply sampled blood TCRbeta repertoires that made up the dataset. The repertoires were released in a freely available public database meant as a resource for research on the immune response to SARS-CoV-2. The material from the prospective study consisted of cDNA or gDNA derived from T cells, B-cell-depleted T cells, or PBMCs. Where available, HLA class I and class II types were taken from metadata supplied by the sample provider and were not determined by assay-based typing.

Trimming removed 7 bases from V and 6 bases from J; the gene matches leave 14 bases unexplained. CDR3 length: 15 amino acids, cysteine to phenylalanine. Of all the DNA, just the CDR3 is kept, 45 bases in frame from base 1. According to the germline V gene, CDR1 reads MDHEN and CDR2 reads SYDVKM. General conclusions and limits of the study: The quantity of clinical and demographic metadata differed by source and by participant and was supplied without curation.

Whole blood was collected in K2EDTA tubes by collaborating institutions according to the institutions' own protocols. For TCRbeta analysis, collaborator samples were shipped as frozen whole blood, as isolated PBMCs, or as DNA extracted from either sample type. The source material was peripheral blood. The V and J genes are TRBV28 and TRBJ1-1, and 7 junctional nucleotides match TRBD1. The receptor comes from a middle-aged man with active or convalescent COVID-19. The sequenced DNA is TGTGCCAGCACCACACCGACAGGGATAAAGGCTGAAGCTTTCTTT. Its protein reads: CASTTPTGIKAEAFF.